This TCR beta chain emerged from a study of blood T cell repertoires in COVID-19. For the study at large: Donors in the United States, Italy and Spain gave samples during acute or convalescent COVID-19. T cells, B-cell-depleted T cells, or PBMCs provided the cDNA or gDNA that served as material.

Study processing details: It was from reference gene primer amplification that nucleated cell counts were estimated. Method: immunoSEQ multiplex PCR; TCRdb's copy keeps in-frame clones and lacks some. The V and J calls and clone size were taken over from that table, and D and trimming were inferred from the DNA. This table has around 80,000 clones, 70% to 90% appearing once. In germline, CDR1 is SGHRS, CDR2 YFSETQ. The length of the CDR3 is 15 residues. V dropped 4 bases and J dropped 5; count of bases not matched to a gene: 11. Sequenced: peripheral blood. The source is a woman of 80 years or more with acute or convalescent COVID-19. This chain connects TRBV5-1 to TRBJ1-1, with 7 bases fitting TRBD1. This chain's CDR3 is CASSPPAGGRTEAFF. The CDR3 nucleotides are TGCGCCAGCAGCCCACCAGCAGGGGGGAGGACTGAAGCTTTCTTT.